This T cell receptor (beta chain) derives from a study of cytomegalovirus exposure and HLA in healthy donors. For the study at large: The approximately 610 first-cohort repertoires shared a platform with the 100 to 150 validation repertoires, as reported in a later analysis. Whole-study findings and limits: Cytomegalovirus-associated TCR beta chains were listed, numbering 150 to 200. Diagnosis of cytomegalovirus status made by the classifier reportedly showed high specificity and sensitivity. Rarity marked most TCR sequences, yet some public TCRs occurred in many donors.

Assay used: immunoSEQ multiplex PCR; TCRdb lists only in-frame clones, some missing. The table lists approximately 110,000 clones, almost 90% of them singletons. This clone was observed a handful of times. Its specificity is not known. The source of this sequence is a young woman in good health and CMV-seronegative. Specimen: PBMCs.

The CDR3 region has the DNA TGTGCCAGCATGTACGGAGGGAACACTGAAGCTTTCTTT. Residues: CASMYGGNTEAFF. The chain employs TRBV28 and TRBJ1-1, with D unresolved. Looked up from germline, CDR1 is MDHEN and CDR2 is SYDVKM. Trimming took off 7 bases at V and 1 base at J, with 10 bases between the two ends. There are 13 residues in the CDR3.